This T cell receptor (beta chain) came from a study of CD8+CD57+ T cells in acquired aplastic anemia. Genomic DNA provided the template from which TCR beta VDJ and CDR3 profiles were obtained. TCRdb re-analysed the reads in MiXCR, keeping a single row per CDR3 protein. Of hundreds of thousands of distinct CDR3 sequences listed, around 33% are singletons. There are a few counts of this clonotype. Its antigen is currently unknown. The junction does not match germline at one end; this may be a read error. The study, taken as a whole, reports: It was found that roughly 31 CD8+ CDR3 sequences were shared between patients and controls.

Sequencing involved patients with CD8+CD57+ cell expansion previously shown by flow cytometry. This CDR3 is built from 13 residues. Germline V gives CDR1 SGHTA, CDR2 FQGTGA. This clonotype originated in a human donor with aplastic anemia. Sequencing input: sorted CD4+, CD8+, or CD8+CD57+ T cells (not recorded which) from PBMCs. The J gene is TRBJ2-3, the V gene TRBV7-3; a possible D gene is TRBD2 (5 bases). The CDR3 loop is CASSPAFRDIPSF. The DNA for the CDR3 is TGTGCCAGCAGCCCCGCCTTTCGGGATATCCCCAGTTTT.